These 5 T cell receptor beta chains were sequenced from one sample in a study of blood T cells in healthy people across ages. Combining a sample-barcoded 5' primer with a J-beta primer mix, a second PCR ran for about 7 to 12 cycles. TCRdb called the 5' RACE reads again in MiXCR, with one record for every CDR3 protein. The sample contains under 800,000 distinct CDR3 sequences, about 42% of which appear only once. The sample consisted of blood. The receptors were gathered from a woman between 55 and 75 years old in good health.

In its sample, this clonotype was seen a few times. The CDR3 spells CASSVPDSTDTQYF. The CDR3 DNA sequence: TGTGCCAGCAGCGTACCAGACAGCACAGATACGCAGTATTTT. The chain couples TRBV9 to TRBJ2-3; D unclear. CDR1 is SGDLS and CDR2 is YYNGEE in the germline V gene. The germline V and J ends were trimmed by 1 base and 0 bases, with 6 bases remaining between them. The CDR3 runs to 14 residues.

This chain links TRBV12-3 or TRBV12-4 with TRBJ1-5; no clear D. V dropped 9 bases and J dropped 5 bases, with 14 bases sitting between them. The CDR3 totals 13 residues. The CDR3 region is CASQRGLYQPQHF. CDR3 nucleotide sequence: TGTGCCAGTCAGCGTGGTTTATATCAGCCCCAGCATTTT.

This clonotype was found once. An end of the junction differs from the germline gene, which may be a read error. The V gene is TRBV7-3, the J gene TRBJ2-1, with 10 bases fitting TRBD2. The germline gives CDR1 SGHTA, CDR2 FQGTGA. The CDR3 covers 16 residues. CDR3 bases: TGTGTCAGCAGCTTAGCACCAGCGGGAGGGGAATATGAGCAGTTCTTC. Translation gives CVSSLAPAGGEYEQFF.

For this clonotype: With a much larger clone just one base away, this may be a read error. The chain carries TRBV12-3 or TRBV12-4 and TRBJ2-3; D gene unclear. The CDR3 loop spans 12 amino acids. The CDR3 protein is CASSFSFGTHYF. CDR3 DNA: TGTGCCAGCAGTTTTAGTTTTGGTACGCACTATTTT.

To note about this clonotype: This may be a read error: a much more frequent sequence differs by one nucleotide. The CDR3 region is CAIKEGRGYQETQYF. CDR3 coding DNA: TGTGCCATCAAGGAGGGCAGGGGCTACCAAGAGACCCAGTACTTC. This chain connects TRBV10-3 to TRBJ2-5, with D perhaps TRBD1 or TRBD2 (6 bases each). CDR1 and CDR2 (germline): ENHRY, SYGVKD. V lost 7 bases and J 0 bases, leaving 15 bases between the germline ends. The CDR3 is made up of 15 amino acids.